Following are 6 T cell receptor beta chains from one sample sequenced in a study of blood T cell repertoires in COVID-19. Assay: immunoSEQ multiplex PCR; the TCRdb copy retains only in-frame clones and omits some. This repertoire shows about 300,000 clones, around 92% found once; its top ten account for approximately 1.8%. The material sequenced was peripheral blood. The receptors come from a woman in her 30s with COVID-19, enrolled during active disease.

The chain is built from TRBV18 and TRBJ2-7, with 11 positions matching TRBD2. The CDR3 runs 15 residues. V trimming: 3 bases; J trimming: 4 bases; junction bases outside the gene matches: 5. Per the germline V gene, CDR1 is KGHSH and CDR2 is LQKENI. The CDR3 DNA reads TGTGCCAGCTCACCCTCGACTAGCGGGGCATACGAGCAGTACTTC. Protein: CASSPSTSGAYEQYF.

This clone has more than one count but fewer than ten. This rearrangement joins TRBV7-2 to TRBJ1-2; TRBD1 agrees at 8 bases. Per germline, CDR1 SGHTA and CDR2 FQGNSA. CDR3 length equals 14 residues. Trimming at V came to 6 bases and at J to 0 bases, leaving 3 bases not matched to a gene. Here the CDR3 DNA reads TGTGCCAGCAGTACAGGGGGAGCTAACTATGGCTACACCTTC. This gives the protein CASSTGGANYGYTF.

The V gene is TRBV6-6, the J gene TRBJ1-6; the match to TRBD1 covers 9 bases. The V gene end was trimmed by 0 bases and the J gene end by 5 bases; junction bases not matched to a gene: 2. Per the germline V gene, CDR1 is MNHNY and CDR2 is SVGAGI (reference sequence). The CDR3 loop spans 16 amino acids. The CDR3 loop is CASSYSRTGDNSPLHF. As DNA, the CDR3 is TGTGCCAGCAGTTACTCGAGGACAGGGGATAATTCACCCCTCCACTTT.

The rearrangement joins TRBV5-1 to TRBJ1-6, with D possibly TRBD1 on 6 matching bases. This CDR3 has 16 amino acids. Between the trimmed V and J ends, which lost 0 bases and 10 bases, there was a span of 17 bases. Germline V CDR1 and CDR2: SGHRS, YFSETQ. This chain's CDR3 is CASSLDFPTQGSPLHF. In DNA, the CDR3 is TGCGCCAGCAGCTTGGACTTTCCGACCCAGGGGTCACCCCTCCACTTT.

The CDR3 sequence is CASSQLGTGLYNEQFF. The CDR3 bases are TGTGCCAGCAGCCAACTCGGGACAGGGTTATACAATGAGCAGTTCTTC. V and J are TRBV3-1 (or the pseudogene TRBV3-2) and TRBJ2-1; 9 positions agree with TRBD1. CDR3 size: 16 residues. V gave up 2 bases and J gave up 4 bases; unmatched junction bases: 6. The germline V gene has CDR1 LGHDT and CDR2 YNNKEL (reference sequence).

This chain uses TRBV3-1 (or the pseudogene TRBV3-2) with TRBJ2-1; TRBD2 matches 7 bases. From germline, CDR1 is LGHDT and CDR2 YNNKEL (reference sequence). The CDR3 consists of 15 residues. The trim removed 4 bases at V and 8 bases at J, leaving 11 bases unmatched. The CDR3 loop reads CASSLLRGSRDEQFF. The CDR3 DNA reads as TGTGCCAGCAGCCTCCTGCGGGGGTCTCGGGATGAGCAGTTCTTC.